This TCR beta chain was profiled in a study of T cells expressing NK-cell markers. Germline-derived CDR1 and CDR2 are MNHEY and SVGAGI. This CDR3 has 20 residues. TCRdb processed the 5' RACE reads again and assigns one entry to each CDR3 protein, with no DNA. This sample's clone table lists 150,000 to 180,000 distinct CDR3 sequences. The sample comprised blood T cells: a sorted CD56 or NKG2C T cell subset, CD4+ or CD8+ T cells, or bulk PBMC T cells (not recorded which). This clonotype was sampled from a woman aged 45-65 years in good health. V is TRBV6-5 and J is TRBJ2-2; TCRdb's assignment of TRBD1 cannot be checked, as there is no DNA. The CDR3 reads CASSSLRQGVHLENTGELFF.